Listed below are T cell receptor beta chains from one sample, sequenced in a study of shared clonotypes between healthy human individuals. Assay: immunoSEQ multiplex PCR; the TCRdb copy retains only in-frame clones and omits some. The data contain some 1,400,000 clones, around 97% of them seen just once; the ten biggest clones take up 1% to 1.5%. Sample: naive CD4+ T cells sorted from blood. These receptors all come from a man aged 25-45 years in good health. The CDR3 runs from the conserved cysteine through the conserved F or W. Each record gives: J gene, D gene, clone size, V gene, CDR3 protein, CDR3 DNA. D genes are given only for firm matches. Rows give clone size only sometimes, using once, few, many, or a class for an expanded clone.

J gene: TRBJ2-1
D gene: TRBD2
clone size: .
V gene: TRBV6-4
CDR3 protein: CASSTTSGRLNEQFF
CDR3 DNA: TGTGCCAGCAGTACGACTAGCGGGAGGTTGAATGAGCAGTTCTTC

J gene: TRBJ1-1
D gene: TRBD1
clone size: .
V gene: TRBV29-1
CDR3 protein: CSVVSGGAGTEAFF
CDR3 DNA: TGCAGCGTTGTTTCAGGGGGCGCGGGCACTGAAGCTTTCTTT

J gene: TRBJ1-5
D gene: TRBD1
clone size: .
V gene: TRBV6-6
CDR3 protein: CASTKQGDQPQHF
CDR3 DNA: TGTGCCAGCACCAAACAGGGGGATCAGCCCCAGCATTTT

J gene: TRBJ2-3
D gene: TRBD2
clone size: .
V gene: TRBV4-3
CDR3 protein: CASSQDHAGGTTDTQYF
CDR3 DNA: TGCGCCAGCAGCCAAGATCACGCGGGAGGGACCACAGATACGCAGTATTTT

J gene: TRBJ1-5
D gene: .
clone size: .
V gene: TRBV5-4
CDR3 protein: CASSNGGGNQPQHF
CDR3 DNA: TGTGCCAGCAGCAACGGCGGGGGCAATCAGCCCCAGCATTTT

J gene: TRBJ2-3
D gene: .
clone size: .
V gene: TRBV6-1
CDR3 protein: CASSVQEGLDTQYF
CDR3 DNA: TGTGCCAGCAGTGTCCAGGAGGGTCTAGATACGCAGTATTTT

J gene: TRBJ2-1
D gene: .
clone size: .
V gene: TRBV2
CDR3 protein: CASSGESGNEQFF
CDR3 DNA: TGTGCCAGCAGTGGGGAGTCTGGGAATGAGCAGTTCTTC

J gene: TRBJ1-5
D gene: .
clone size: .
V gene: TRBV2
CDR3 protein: CASRKGYSNQPQHF
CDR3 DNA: TGTGCCAGCAGAAAGGGTTATAGCAATCAGCCCCAGCATTTT

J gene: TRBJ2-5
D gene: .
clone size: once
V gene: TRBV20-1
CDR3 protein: CSAGVQETQYF
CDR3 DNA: TGCAGTGCTGGGGTCCAAGAGACCCAGTACTTC

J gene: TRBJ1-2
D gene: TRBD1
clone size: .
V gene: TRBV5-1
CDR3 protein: CASSLDRGGHGYTF
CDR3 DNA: TGCGCCAGCAGCCTGGACAGGGGTGGTCATGGCTACACCTTC

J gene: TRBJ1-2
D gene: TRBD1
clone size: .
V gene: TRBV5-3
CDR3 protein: CARSIRDRYNYGYTF
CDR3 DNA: TGTGCCAGAAGTATCCGGGACAGATACAACTATGGCTACACCTTC

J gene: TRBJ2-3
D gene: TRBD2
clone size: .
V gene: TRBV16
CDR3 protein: CASSAPPSGRTDTQYF
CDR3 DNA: TGTGCCAGCAGCGCACCTCCTAGCGGACGTACAGATACGCAGTATTTT

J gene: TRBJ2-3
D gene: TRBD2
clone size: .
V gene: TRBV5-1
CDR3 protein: CASSLGRGDYTDTQYF
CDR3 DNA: TGCGCCAGCAGCTTAGGTCGTGGGGACTACACAGATACGCAGTATTTT

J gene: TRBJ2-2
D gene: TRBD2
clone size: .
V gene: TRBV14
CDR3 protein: CASSQEGRLAGVAGELFF
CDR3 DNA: TGTGCCAGCAGCCAAGAGGGTAGACTAGCGGGAGTTGCCGGGGAGCTGTTTTTT

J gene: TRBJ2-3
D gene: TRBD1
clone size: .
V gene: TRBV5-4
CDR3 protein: CASSSGQARQGADTQYF
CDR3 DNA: TGTGCCAGCAGCTCCGGACAGGCCCGCCAGGGCGCAGATACGCAGTATTTT

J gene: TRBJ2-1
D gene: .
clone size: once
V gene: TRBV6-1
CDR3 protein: CASTPSSYNEQFF
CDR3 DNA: TGTGCCAGCACCCCCAGCTCCTACAATGAGCAGTTCTTC

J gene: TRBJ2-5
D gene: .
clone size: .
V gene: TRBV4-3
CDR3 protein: CASSQIRGTSLGQETQYF
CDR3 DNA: TGCGCCAGCAGCCAAATTAGGGGGACATCCTTGGGGCAAGAGACCCAGTACTTC

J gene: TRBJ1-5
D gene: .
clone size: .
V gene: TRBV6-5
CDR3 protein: CASSYRSNQPQHF
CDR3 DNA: TGTGCCAGCAGTTACCGAAGCAATCAGCCCCAGCATTTT

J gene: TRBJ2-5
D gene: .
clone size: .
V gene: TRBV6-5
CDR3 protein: CASSSTGQETQYF
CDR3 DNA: TGTGCCAGCAGTTCAACAGGACAAGAGACCCAGTACTTC

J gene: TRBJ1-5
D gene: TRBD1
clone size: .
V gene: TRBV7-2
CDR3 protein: CASSLDRTNQPQHF
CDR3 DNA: TGTGCCAGCAGCCTGGACAGGACCAATCAGCCCCAGCATTTT

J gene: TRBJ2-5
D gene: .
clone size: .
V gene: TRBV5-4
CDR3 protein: CASSLGETGVQYF
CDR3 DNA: TGTGCCAGCAGCTTGGGGGAAACGGGGGTACAGTACTTC

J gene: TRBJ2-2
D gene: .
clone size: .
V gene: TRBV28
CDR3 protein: CASGGAHQSGELFF
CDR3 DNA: TGTGCCAGCGGAGGGGCCCATCAGTCCGGGGAGCTGTTTTTT

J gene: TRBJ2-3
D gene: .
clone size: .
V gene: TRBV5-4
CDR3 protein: CASRKEIGAPDTQYF
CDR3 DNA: TGTGCCAGCAGAAAGGAGATCGGGGCGCCGGATACGCAGTATTTT

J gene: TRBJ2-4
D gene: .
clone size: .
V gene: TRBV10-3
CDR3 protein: CAISESAGLAKNIQYF
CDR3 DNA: TGTGCCATCAGTGAGTCGGCGGGCCTAGCCAAAAACATTCAGTACTTC

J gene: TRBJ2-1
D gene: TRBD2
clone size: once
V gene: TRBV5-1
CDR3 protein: CASRLAGASDEQFF
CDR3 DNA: TGCGCCAGCAGACTAGCGGGAGCTTCGGATGAGCAGTTCTTC

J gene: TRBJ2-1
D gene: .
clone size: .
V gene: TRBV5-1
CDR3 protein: CASSNGPGSSYNEQFF
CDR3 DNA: TGCGCCAGCAGCAATGGACCGGGGAGCTCCTACAATGAGCAGTTCTTC

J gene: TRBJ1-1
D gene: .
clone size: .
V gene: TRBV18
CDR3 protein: CAILRLGNTEAFF
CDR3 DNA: TGTGCCATCCTTAGACTGGGGAACACTGAAGCTTTCTTT

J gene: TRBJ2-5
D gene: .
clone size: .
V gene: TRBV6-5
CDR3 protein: CASSPRRWGQGTQYF
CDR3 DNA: TGTGCCAGCAGTCCTAGGAGGTGGGGGCAAGGGACCCAGTACTTC

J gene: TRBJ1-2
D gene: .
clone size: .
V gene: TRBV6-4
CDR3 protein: CASSDSKGYGYTF
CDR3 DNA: TGTGCCAGCAGTGACTCGAAGGGGTATGGCTACACCTTC

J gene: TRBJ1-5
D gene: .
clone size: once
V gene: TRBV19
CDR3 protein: CASSTKGPGHDSNQPQHF
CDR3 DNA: TGTGCCAGTAGTACCAAGGGGCCCGGACACGATAGCAATCAGCCCCAGCATTTT

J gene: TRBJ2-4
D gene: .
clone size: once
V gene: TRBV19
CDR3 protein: CASTPLGEGNIQYF
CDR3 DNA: TGTGCCAGTACTCCCCTGGGCGAGGGAAACATTCAGTACTTC

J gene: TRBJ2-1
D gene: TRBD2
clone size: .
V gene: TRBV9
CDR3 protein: CASSPTLASGHEQFF
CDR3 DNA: TGTGCCAGCAGCCCAACCCTGGCTAGCGGCCATGAGCAGTTCTTC

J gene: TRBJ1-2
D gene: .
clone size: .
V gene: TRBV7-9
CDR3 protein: CASSLGTGTNYGYTF
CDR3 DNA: TGTGCCAGCAGCTTAGGAACAGGCACTAACTATGGCTACACCTTC

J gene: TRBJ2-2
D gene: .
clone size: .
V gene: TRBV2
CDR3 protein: CARSTGGGTGELFF
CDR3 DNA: TGTGCCAGATCGACTGGGGGAGGCACCGGGGAGCTGTTTTTT

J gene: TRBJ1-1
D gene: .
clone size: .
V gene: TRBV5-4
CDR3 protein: CASSLVGRAGDTEAFF
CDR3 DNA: TGTGCCAGCAGCTTGGTGGGAAGGGCTGGGGACACTGAAGCTTTCTTT

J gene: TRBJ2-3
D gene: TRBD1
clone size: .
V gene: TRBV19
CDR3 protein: CASSIGPQGTSPVTQYF
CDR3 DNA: TGTGCCAGTAGTATAGGGCCACAGGGGACCTCTCCCGTTACGCAGTATTTT

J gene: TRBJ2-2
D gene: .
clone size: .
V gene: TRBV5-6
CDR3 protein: CASNWGTEGRTGELFF
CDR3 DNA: TGTGCCAGCAATTGGGGGACGGAGGGCCGGACCGGGGAGCTGTTTTTT

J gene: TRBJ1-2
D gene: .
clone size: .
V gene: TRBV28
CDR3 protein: CASSFPRGANYGYTF
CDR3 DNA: TGTGCCAGCAGTTTTCCCAGAGGGGCAAACTATGGCTACACCTTC

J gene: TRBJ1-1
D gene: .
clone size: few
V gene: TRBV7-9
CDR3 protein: CASSPTRVVTEAFF
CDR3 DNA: TGTGCCAGCAGCCCGACCCGAGTAGTCACTGAAGCTTTCTTT

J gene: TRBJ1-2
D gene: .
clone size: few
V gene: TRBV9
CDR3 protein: CASSGQGIGYGYTF
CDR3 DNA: TGTGCCAGCAGCGGCCAGGGTATTGGGTATGGCTACACCTTC

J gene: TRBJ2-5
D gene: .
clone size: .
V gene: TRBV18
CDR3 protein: CASSPAAMGQFGETQYF
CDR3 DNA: TGTGCCAGCTCACCGGCGGCTATGGGGCAATTCGGGGAGACCCAGTACTTC

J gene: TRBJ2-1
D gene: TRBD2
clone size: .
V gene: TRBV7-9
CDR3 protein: CASSLSRTSGRQGEQFF
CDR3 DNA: TGTGCCAGCAGCTTGTCGCGAACTAGCGGGAGACAGGGTGAGCAGTTCTTC

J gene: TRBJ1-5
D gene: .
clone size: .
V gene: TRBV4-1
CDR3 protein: CASSQETLQGISNQPQHF
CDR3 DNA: TGCGCCAGCAGCCAAGAGACTCTACAGGGAATTAGCAATCAGCCCCAGCATTTT

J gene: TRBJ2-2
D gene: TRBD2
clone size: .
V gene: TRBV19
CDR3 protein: CASSMNREAGVITGELFF
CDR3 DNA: TGTGCCAGTAGTATGAATCGTGAGGCGGGAGTAATCACCGGGGAGCTGTTTTTT

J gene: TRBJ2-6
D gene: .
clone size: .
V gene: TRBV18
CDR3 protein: CASSPLGLTGANVLTF
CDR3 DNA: TGTGCCAGCTCACCTCTGGGGCTAACTGGGGCCAACGTCCTGACTTTC

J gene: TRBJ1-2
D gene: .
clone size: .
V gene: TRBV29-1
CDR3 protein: CSVLNRGYGYTF
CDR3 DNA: TGCAGCGTCCTGAACCGGGGCTATGGCTACACCTTC

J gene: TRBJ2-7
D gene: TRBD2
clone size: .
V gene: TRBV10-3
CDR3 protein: CATLAGASYEQYF
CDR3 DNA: TGTGCCACCCTAGCGGGGGCTTCCTACGAGCAGTACTTC

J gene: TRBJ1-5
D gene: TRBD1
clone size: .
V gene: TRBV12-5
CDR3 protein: CASGLLPGQGNQPQHF
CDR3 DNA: TGTGCTAGTGGTTTGTTACCGGGACAGGGGAATCAGCCCCAGCATTTT

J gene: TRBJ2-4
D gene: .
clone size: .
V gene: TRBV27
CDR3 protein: CASTGLGDGGEIQYF
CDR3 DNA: TGTGCCAGCACCGGACTCGGGGACGGGGGTGAAATTCAGTACTTC

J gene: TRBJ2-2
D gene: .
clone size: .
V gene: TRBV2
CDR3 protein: CASSPPGLGTGELFF
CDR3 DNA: TGTGCCAGCAGTCCTCCCGGGTTGGGCACCGGGGAGCTGTTTTTT

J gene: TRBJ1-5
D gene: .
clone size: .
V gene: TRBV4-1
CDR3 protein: CASSQEGGGGNQPQHF
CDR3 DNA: TGCGCCAGCAGCCAAGAGGGGGGGGGCGGCAATCAGCCCCAGCATTTT

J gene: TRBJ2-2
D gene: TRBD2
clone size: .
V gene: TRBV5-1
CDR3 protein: CASSTSGRGSTGELFF
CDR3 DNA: TGCGCCAGCTCGACTAGCGGGAGGGGAAGCACCGGGGAGCTGTTTTTT

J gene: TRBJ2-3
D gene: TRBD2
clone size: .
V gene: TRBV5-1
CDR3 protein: CASSLGLAGGPGGTDTQYF
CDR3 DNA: TGCGCCAGCAGCTTGGGCCTAGCGGGAGGGCCCGGTGGCACAGATACGCAGTATTTT